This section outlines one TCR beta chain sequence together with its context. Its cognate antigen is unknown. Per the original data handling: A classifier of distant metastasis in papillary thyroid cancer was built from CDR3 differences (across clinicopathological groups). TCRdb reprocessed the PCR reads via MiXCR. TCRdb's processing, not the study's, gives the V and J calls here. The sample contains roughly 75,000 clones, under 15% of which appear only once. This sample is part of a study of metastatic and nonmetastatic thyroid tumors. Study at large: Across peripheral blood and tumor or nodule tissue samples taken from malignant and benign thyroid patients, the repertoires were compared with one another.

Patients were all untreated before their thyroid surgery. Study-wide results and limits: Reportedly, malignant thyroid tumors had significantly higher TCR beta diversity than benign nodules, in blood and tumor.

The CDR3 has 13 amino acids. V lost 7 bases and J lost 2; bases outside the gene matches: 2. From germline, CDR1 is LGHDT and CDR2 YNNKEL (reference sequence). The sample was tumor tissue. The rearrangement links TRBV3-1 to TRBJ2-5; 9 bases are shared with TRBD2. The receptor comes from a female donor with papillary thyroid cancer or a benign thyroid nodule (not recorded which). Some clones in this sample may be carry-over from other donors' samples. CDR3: CASTAGGQETQYF. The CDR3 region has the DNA TGTGCCAGCACGGCGGGAGGGCAAGAGACCCAGTACTTC.